This T cell receptor (beta chain) emerged from a study of T cell responses to AZD1222 COVID-19 vaccine. The table came from immunoSEQ multiplex PCR; TCRdb's copy has only in-frame clones and leaves some out. Of 80,000 or so clones in the sample, about 85% were seen once. Study-level results: Spike-specific TCR breadth rose after two AZD1222 doses, and depth rose as well. Repertoire sampling was restricted to post-peak T cell response timepoints.

This clone showed up just once. What it recognizes is unknown. CDR3 length: 16 amino acids. V was cut by 2 bases and J by 1 base, with 12 bases left in between. CDR1 is SGHTA, CDR2 FQGTGA, per germline. The origin of this receptor is an adult in good health. The starting material was peripheral blood, obtained on day 0 of AZD1222 vaccination. This chain connects TRBV7-3 to TRBJ2-1, with a possible D match to TRBD2 (6 bases). Written as DNA, the CDR3 is TGTGCCAGCAGCTTAGCAGCTAGCGAGTCCTACAATGAGCAGTTCTTC. This encodes CASSLAASESYNEQFF.